Shown below are 24 T cell receptor beta chains from a single sample sequenced in a study of neoadjuvant anti-PD-1 for oral cavity cancer. Libraries were prepared by immunoSEQ multiplex PCR; TCRdb keeps only in-frame clonotypes and omits some of them. This sample has about 9,800 clones, with around 64% found just once. Time point indicated: after neoadjuvant nivolumab, at surgical resection. This material consisted of PBMCs, taken after nivolumab (anti-PD-1) treatment. These receptors were taken from a person aged 35 to 85 with oral cavity squamous cell carcinoma.

The table lists this clone with a count of one. The chain employs TRBV27 and TRBJ2-7; 7 nucleotides line up with TRBD2. The V segment lost 2 bases and the J segment 1 base; nucleotides outside the gene matches: 5. Germline-derived CDR1 and CDR2 are MNHEY and SMNVEV (reference sequence). There are 15 residues in the CDR3. DNA for the CDR3: TGTGCCAGCAGTTTAGAGGGAGGGCGATCCTACGAGCAGTACTTC. The encoded protein is CASSLEGGRSYEQYF.

This rearrangement joins TRBV11-2 to TRBJ2-2; D unresolved. The CDR3 runs 14 residues. V was cut by 1 base and J by 0 bases, with 3 bases left in between. Germline CDR1 is SGHAT and CDR2 is FQNNGV. The CDR3 DNA reads TGTGCCAGCAGCTTAGGATCGAACACCGGGGAGCTGTTTTTT. Protein product: CASSLGSNTGELFF.

This clone was seen only a few times. This chain links TRBV9 with TRBJ1-1; D ambiguous. CDR1 is SGDLS, CDR2 YYNGEE, per germline. CDR3 length equals 14 residues. Trimming stripped 0 bases from V and 5 bases from J, with 11 bases between. The DNA for the CDR3 is TGTGCCAGCAGCGTAGCGGTACGAGGAACTGAAGCTTTCTTT. It yields the protein CASSVAVRGTEAFF.

V is TRBV9 and J is TRBJ2-3; D unclear. Trimming took off 3 bases at V and 0 bases at J, with 8 bases between the two ends. The CDR3 has 14 residues. The V gene's germline CDR1 is SGDLS and CDR2 YYNGEE. In DNA, the CDR3 is TGTGCCAGCAGCGGTCTGACTAGCACAGATACGCAGTATTTT. The encoded protein is CASSGLTSTDTQYF.

This clone occurred once. The V call is TRBV2, the J call TRBJ2-7; D is unclear. The germline CDR1 and CDR2 sequences are SNHLY and FYNNEI. The CDR3 length is 13 residues. V lost 5 bases and J lost 0, with 8 bases in between. This chain's CDR3 is CASSSTASYEQYF. In nucleotides, the CDR3 is TGTGCCAGCAGTTCTACGGCCTCCTACGAGCAGTACTTC.

This clone appeared a few times. The chain carries TRBV7-2 and TRBJ2-3; D gene ambiguous. In germline, CDR1 is SGHTA, CDR2 FQGNSA. V was cut by 0 bases and J by 1 base, with 8 bases left in between. The CDR3 consists of 15 residues. The CDR3: CASSLADPRTDTQYF. The CDR3, as DNA: TGTGCCAGCAGCTTAGCGGACCCACGCACAGATACGCAGTATTTT.

V and J are TRBV15 and TRBJ2-7; tentative D call: TRBD1 (5 bases). V shed 2 bases and J shed 4 bases, with 18 bases lying between them. From germline, CDR1 is LNHNV and CDR2 YYDKDF (reference sequence). The CDR3 is 16 amino acids. CDR3 sequence reads: CATSRPPTAFLYEQYF. The CDR3 coding sequence is TGTGCCACCAGCAGACCGCCGACAGCCTTTCTTTACGAGCAGTACTTC. Drawing the rest from reference TRBV15 and TRBJ2-7, the complete variable domain is DAMVIQNPRYQVTQFGKPVTLSCSQTLNHNVMYWYQQKSSQAPKLLFHYYDKDFNNEADTPDNFQSRRPNTSFCFLDIRSPGLGDTAMYLCATSRPPTAFLYEQYFGPGTRLTVT.

The chain has TRBV5-4 and TRBJ2-7; possible D gene TRBD1, 6 bases. The CDR3 totals 13 residues. From germline, CDR1 is SGHNT and CDR2 YYREEE (reference sequence). V was shortened by 9 bases and J by 0 bases, with 13 bases between the two germline ends. The CDR3 protein is CATLDSSSYEQYF. The CDR3 DNA reads TGTGCCACACTGGACAGTAGCTCCTACGAGCAGTACTTC.

The chain couples TRBV25-1 to TRBJ1-1; D gene ambiguous. CDR1 is MGHDK and CDR2 is SYGVNS in the germline V gene. The CDR3 covers 12 residues. V was clipped by 3 bases and J by 3 bases, with 5 bases between them. CDR3 in amino acids: CASSDGYTEAFF. DNA of the CDR3: TGTGCCAGCAGTGATGGGTACACTGAAGCTTTCTTT.

The genes are TRBV5-1 and TRBJ1-5; no clear D gene. V was shortened by 4 bases and J by 7 bases, with 18 bases between the two germline ends. The CDR3 has 15 amino acids. The V gene's germline CDR1 is SGHRS and CDR2 YFSETQ. The CDR3 region is CASSLGDLPDQPQHF. DNA for the CDR3: TGCGCCAGCAGCCTTGGAGACCTACCCGACCAGCCCCAGCATTTT.

The chain couples TRBV6-6 to TRBJ1-5; 7 positions agree with TRBD1. The germline CDR1 and CDR2 sequences are MNHNY and SVGAGI (reference sequence). The J segment lost 1 base and the V segment lost 0 bases, leaving 3 bases of the junction unmatched. The CDR3 sequence is 16 residues long. CDR3: CASSYSKGGSNQPQHF. The CDR3 coding sequence is TGTGCCAGCAGTTACTCGAAAGGGGGCAGCAATCAGCCCCAGCATTTT.

The rearrangement uses TRBV7-2 and TRBJ2-3; no definite D call. Germline V gives CDR1 SGHTA, CDR2 FQGNSA. V was trimmed by 6 bases and J by 1 base, leaving 8 bases between them. The CDR3 covers 13 residues. CDR3 residues: CASSSMRTDTQYF. For the CDR3, the DNA is TGTGCCAGCAGTTCCATGCGCACAGATACGCAGTATTTT.

The chain has TRBV5-6 and TRBJ1-3; no reliable D call. V was pared by 4 bases and J by 2 bases, with 7 bases between. Germline CDR1 reads SGHDT; CDR2 reads YYEEEE. The CDR3 has 13 amino acids. DNA of the CDR3: TGTGCCAGCAGCGGCGGTACTGGAAACACCATATATTTT. Its protein is CASSGGTGNTIYF.

The chain employs TRBV29-1 and TRBJ1-3; unclear D gene. V shed 8 bases and J shed 4 bases, with 9 bases lying between them. The CDR3 has 11 amino acids. Germline CDR1 reads SQVTM; CDR2 reads ANQGSEA. In DNA, the CDR3 is TGCAGCTACTTGGCGGGAAACACCATATATTTT. Protein sequence: CSYLAGNTIYF.

This clone was seen a few times. This chain connects TRBV18 to TRBJ1-2, with D perhaps TRBD1 (5 bases). CDR1 KGHSH and CDR2 LQKENI come from the germline V gene. Trimming took off 0 bases at V and 2 bases at J, with 13 bases between the two ends. The CDR3 length is 16 residues. The CDR3: CASSPPTGRVNYGYTF. Written as DNA, the CDR3 is TGTGCCAGCTCACCACCCACGGGGCGCGTAAACTATGGCTACACCTTC.

The CDR3 here is CASSSGAGVETQYF. Written as DNA, the CDR3 is TGTGCCAGCAGTAGTGGGGCAGGGGTAGAGACCCAGTACTTC. The chain joins TRBV2 to TRBJ2-5; a possible D gene is TRBD1 (6 bases). This CDR3 has 14 residues. Germline loops: CDR1 SNHLY, CDR2 FYNNEI. V shed 5 bases and J shed 4 bases, with 14 bases lying between them.

This chain connects TRBV5-4 to TRBJ1-5; D remains ambiguous. Trimming cost V 0 bases and J 5 bases, with 6 bases left between them. Germline V CDR1 and CDR2: SGHNT, YYREEE (reference sequence). The CDR3 runs to 13 residues. DNA of the CDR3: TGTGCCAGCAGCTTGGGTTTCGATCAGCCCCAGCATTTT. It codes for CASSLGFDQPQHF.

V usage is TRBV5-4 and J usage is TRBJ2-7; 8 positions agree with TRBD2. Germline CDR1 and CDR2: SGHNT and YYREEE (reference sequence). The CDR3 extends over 15 amino acids. Trimming cost V 2 bases and J 0 bases; bases outside gene matches: 4. CDR3 sequence: CASSFGGRSSYEQYF. CDR3 DNA sequence: TGTGCCAGCAGCTTTGGCGGGAGGAGCTCCTACGAGCAGTACTTC. The full variable domain, its missing parts supplied by reference TRBV5-4 and TRBJ2-7, is ETGVTQSPTHLIKTRGQQVTLRCSSQSGHNTVSWYQQALGQGPQFIFQYYREEENGRGNFPPRFSGLQFPNYSSELNVNALELDDSALYLCASSFGGRSSYEQYFGPGTRLTVT.

This clone turned up a few times. The V gene is TRBV2, the J gene TRBJ2-6; the D gene is possibly TRBD1 (5 bases). The germline gives CDR1 SNHLY, CDR2 FYNNEI. There are 15 residues in the CDR3. Trimming shortened V by 4 bases and J by 0 bases, and 7 bases separated the two germline ends. Here the CDR3 DNA reads TGTGCCAGCAGTGGTACAGGCTCTGGGGCCAACGTCCTGACTTTC. It translates to CASSGTGSGANVLTF.

The rearrangement uses TRBV5-1 and TRBJ2-7; D gene unclear. CDR3 size: 12 residues. V lost 0 bases, J lost 5 bases, and 6 bases lay in between. Germline CDR1 SGHRS, CDR2 YFSETQ. The CDR3 nucleotides are TGCGCCAGCAGCTTGGGTGTCCACGAGCAGTACTTC. It specifies CASSLGVHEQYF.

This clone came up once. V gene TRBV5-6 combines with J gene TRBJ2-7; D assignment may be TRBD1 or TRBD2 (5 bases each). Per germline, CDR1 SGHDT and CDR2 YYEEEE. Trimming removed 1 base at V and 10 bases at J, with 9 bases between. The CDR3 is made up of 11 amino acids. The CDR3 sequence is CASSLLGEQYF. The DNA for the CDR3 is TGTGCCAGCAGCTTGTTGGGGGAACAGTACTTC.

This clone was found a few times. V usage is TRBV7-2 and J usage is TRBJ2-7; 8 positions agree with TRBD1. This CDR3 contains 15 residues. J lost 1 base, V lost 3 bases, and 5 bases had no gene match. CDR1 and CDR2 (germline): SGHTA, FQGNSA. CDR3 sequence (DNA): TGTGCCAGCAGCTTCACGACAGGGGCATCCTACGAGCAGTACTTC. Protein sequence: CASSFTTGASYEQYF. Supplemented by reference TRBV7-2 and TRBJ2-7, the full variable domain reads GAGVSQSPSNKVTEKGKDVELRCDPISGHTALYWYRQSLGQGLEFLIYFQGNSAPDKSGLPSDRFSAERTGGSVSTLTIQRTQQEDSAVYLCASSFTTGASYEQYFGPGTRLTVT.

This clone has a handful of counts. This rearrangement joins TRBV6-1 to TRBJ2-7; 11 nucleotides align to TRBD2. Trimming at V came to 1 base and at J to 0 bases, leaving 11 bases not matched to a gene. Germline loops: CDR1 MNHNS, CDR2 SASEGT. The CDR3 length is 19 residues. The CDR3 here is CASSEGIAGGQRSSYEQYF. The CDR3 region has the DNA TGTGCCAGCAGTGAAGGAATAGCGGGGGGGCAGAGAAGCTCCTACGAGCAGTACTTC.

This clone has just a few counts. The chain employs TRBV2 and TRBJ1-5; D perhaps matches TRBD1 (5 bases). CDR1 and CDR2 (germline): SNHLY, FYNNEI. The CDR3 runs 15 residues. Between the trimmed V and J ends, which lost 1 base and 15 bases, there was a span of 22 bases. The CDR3 reads CASSEDYGAPWVWHF. Here the CDR3 DNA reads TGTGCCAGCAGTGAAGACTACGGGGCCCCATGGGTTTGGCATTTT.